Below are 18 T cell receptor beta chains sequenced from a single sample in a study of regulatory T cells in long-lasting Graves disease. Researchers made TCR beta libraries by using iRepertoire HTBI primers and running Arm-PCR on CDR3 regions. TCRdb ran MiXCR on the multiplex PCR reads and lists one entry per CDR3 protein. The sample holds under 800,000 distinct CDR3 sequences; around 15% are singletons and the top ten take around 18%. Time point noted: newly diagnosed GD, antithyroid drugs for less than 3 months. RNA from PBMCs was the source of the TCR library. These data were also filed under a second study, of T cells in Graves' hyperthyroidism and ophthalmopathy.

Sequenced material: peripheral blood mononuclear cells (PBMCs), taken at new diagnosis, from a patient treated with antithyroid drugs. The source of these receptors is a woman aged 25-40 years with Graves disease.

This clonotype showed up just a few times. This sequence joins TRBV6-1 and TRBJ2-3; D is perhaps TRBD1 (6 bases). CDR3 size: 15 residues. Germline loops: CDR1 MNHNS, CDR2 SASEGT. Trimming left V 7 bases short and J 4 bases short, with 18 bases between. This CDR3 is CASTPNPRGPDTQYF. Here the CDR3 DNA reads TGTGCCAGCACTCCCAACCCCAGGGGCCCAGATACGCAGTATTTT.

This clonotype was found many times. The CDR3 reads CASSLASSPWPQHF. The CDR3 region has the DNA TGTGCCAGCAGTTTAGCGTCCAGTCCCTGGCCCCAGCATTTT. The genes are TRBV6-5 and TRBJ1-5; D is ambiguous. Germline V lookup: CDR1 MNHEY, CDR2 SVGAGI. CDR3 length: 14 residues. The ends were cut back, 4 bases at V and 9 bases at J, with 16 bases in the middle.

This clonotype was recorded many times. The genes are TRBV7-8 and TRBJ2-1, with no clear D. The V end was cut by 3 bases, the J end by 0 bases, with 9 bases between. CDR1 and CDR2 from the germline V gene are SGHVS and FQNEAQ. The CDR3 covers 15 residues. This CDR3 reads CASSLPGSSYNEQFF. CDR3 in DNA: TGTGCCAGCAGCTTGCCGGGTAGCTCCTACAATGAGCAGTTCTTC.

At least ten counts were recorded for this clonotype. The V call is TRBV28, the J call TRBJ2-1, with D possibly being TRBD2 (6 bases). The CDR3 runs to 16 residues. CDR1 and CDR2 (germline): MDHEN, SYDVKM. V was clipped by 11 bases and J by 1 base, with 21 bases between them. The CDR3 bases are TGTGCCCTAGCGAAGTTTGGGGCGAGGTCCTACAATGAGCAGTTCTTC. Translating it yields CALAKFGARSYNEQFF. The full variable domain, its missing parts supplied by reference TRBV28 and TRBJ2-1, is DVKVTQSSRYLVKRTGEKVFLECVQDMDHENMFWYRQDPGLGLRLIYFSYDVKMKEKGDIPEGYSVSREKKERFSLILESASTNQTSMYLCALAKFGARSYNEQFFGPGTRLTVL.

This clonotype was picked up many times. The V call is TRBV7-9, the J call TRBJ1-1, with 7 bases fitting TRBD1. The CDR3 covers 12 residues. Losses at the gene ends were 8 bases for V and 3 bases for J; bases not matched to a gene: 3. Per the germline V gene, CDR1 is SEHNR and CDR2 is FQNEAQ (reference sequence). In DNA, the CDR3 is TGTGCCAGCCCTCAGGGGGACACTGAAGCTTTCTTT. Translation: CASPQGDTEAFF.

This clonotype has a count of ten or more. The chain has TRBV7-2 and TRBJ1-5; weak D call: TRBD1 (6 bases). The V gene's germline CDR1 is SGHTA and CDR2 FQGNSA. The ends were cut back, 0 bases at V and 6 bases at J, with 12 bases in the middle. The CDR3 totals 15 residues. The CDR3 loop reads CASSLAGQISQPQHF. In nucleotides, the CDR3 is TGTGCCAGCAGCTTAGCAGGACAGATTTCTCAGCCCCAGCATTTT.

This clonotype has just a few counts. The rearrangement links TRBV5-6 to TRBJ2-1, with 7 bases matching TRBD2. The CDR3 is made up of 16 amino acids. With V trimmed by 5 bases and J by 3 bases, 11 bases remained unmatched. Germline CDR1 reads SGHDT; CDR2 reads YYEEEE. The CDR3 sequence is CASSPRLGGYYNEQFF. The CDR3 DNA follows: TGTGCCAGCAGTCCCCGACTCGGGGGGTACTACAATGAGCAGTTCTTC.

The chain couples TRBV20-1 to TRBJ2-7, with D unresolved. From germline, CDR1 is DFQATT and CDR2 SNEGSKA (reference sequence). The CDR3 covers 15 residues. Trimming shortened V by 6 bases and J by 1 base, and 19 bases separated the two germline ends. CDR3 in amino acids: CSAEFEPDGSYEQYF. The CDR3 DNA reads as TGCAGTGCCGAATTCGAACCGGACGGATCCTACGAGCAGTACTTC.

This clonotype occurred a few times. V is TRBV20-1 and J is TRBJ2-1, with TRBD2 matching 9 bases. The CDR3 extends over 15 amino acids. V lost 1 base and J lost 2; bases outside the gene matches: 3. The germline gives CDR1 DFQATT, CDR2 SNEGSKA (reference sequence). Here the CDR3 reads CSARAPSGTYNEQFF. Here the CDR3 DNA reads TGCAGTGCTAGAGCACCTAGCGGGACCTACAATGAGCAGTTCTTC.

The table lists this clonotype with many counts. The chain is built from TRBV27 and TRBJ1-5; 10 bases agree with TRBD1. Trimming cost V 2 bases and J 4 bases; bases outside gene matches: 5. The germline V gene encodes CDR1 MNHEY and CDR2 SMNVEV (reference sequence). CDR3 length: 16 amino acids. CDR3 DNA sequence: TGTGCCAGCAGTTTAAACTTGGGACAGGGGAATCAGCCCCAGCATTTT. Protein sequence: CASSLNLGQGNQPQHF.

Note on this clonotype: Only one base separates this from a far larger clonotype, so it likely reflects a read error. The gene calls are TRBV7-9 and TRBJ2-3, with 13 bases lining up with TRBD2. The CDR3 is made up of 16 amino acids. The germline V gene encodes CDR1 SEHNR and CDR2 FQNEAQ (reference sequence). The CDR3 nucleotides are TGTGCCAGCGGCTTAGGAGGACTAGCGGGAGCAGATACGCAGTATTTT. Amino acids: CASGLGGLAGADTQYF.

The J gene is TRBJ2-3, the V gene TRBV5-6; D may be TRBD1 (7 bases). The V gene's germline CDR1 is SGHDT and CDR2 YYEEEE. Trimming cost V 1 base and J 5 bases, with 17 bases left between them. This CDR3 comprises 16 residues. The CDR3, as DNA: TGTGCCAGCAGCTTGTCCTGGAGGGGGCTTGTAGATACGCAGTATTTT. It is translated as CASSLSWRGLVDTQYF.

There are many counts of this clonotype. The chain combines TRBV28 with TRBJ2-3, with D uncertain. CDR3 length: 12 residues. Germline-derived CDR1 and CDR2 are MDHEN and SYDVKM. V shed 7 bases and J shed 0 bases, with 5 bases lying between them. The CDR3 loop reads CASISSTDTQYF. Written as DNA, the CDR3 is TGTGCCAGCATATCTAGCACAGATACGCAGTATTTT.

J is TRBJ1-5 and V is TRBV4-1, with D possibly TRBD1 on 5 matching bases. V lost 4 bases, J lost 5 bases, and 9 bases lay in between. CDR1 is MGHRA, CDR2 YSYEKL, per germline. This CDR3 spans 13 amino acids. CDR3: CASSRQSDQPQHF. CDR3 sequence (DNA): TGCGCCAGCAGCCGACAGTCCGATCAGCCCCAGCATTTT.

This clonotype was counted only a few times. The chain combines TRBV20-1 with TRBJ2-3, with TRBD1 matching over 9 bases. The ends lost 4 bases at V and 5 bases at J; junction bases unmatched: 10. Germline CDR1 is DFQATT and CDR2 is SNEGSKA (reference sequence). The CDR3 length is 15 residues. As DNA, the CDR3 is TGCAGTGCTATATATCCGGGACAGGGAGGAGATACGCAGTATTTT. Translating it yields CSAIYPGQGGDTQYF.

Concerning this clonotype itself: A much larger clonotype is one base distant, so this may be a read error. The V call is TRBV12-3 or TRBV12-4, the J call TRBJ2-1; TRBD2 might be the D (5 bases). The CDR3 contains 16 residues. The CDR3 loop reads CASSDRRVSSYNEQLF. The CDR3 DNA is TGTGCCAGCAGTGATAGGCGGGTGAGCTCCTACAATGAGCAGCTCTTC.

Note on this clonotype: A far larger clone is one nucleotide away, so this likely arose from a read error. CDR3 sequence: CASSERAGFYNGQFF. CDR3 sequence (DNA): TGTGCCAGCAGTGAAAGGGCGGGTTTCTACAATGGGCAGTTCTTC. This chain joins TRBV2 and TRBJ2-3; D is possibly TRBD2 (5 bases). Near its end, the DNA agrees better with TRBJ2-1, so the J call may be wrong. This CDR3 has 15 residues. Germline V gene sequence: CDR1 SNHLY, CDR2 FYNNEI.

The V gene is TRBV20-1, the J gene TRBJ1-3; D gene ambiguous. Germline V CDR1 and CDR2: DFQATT, SNEGSKA (reference sequence). This CDR3 comprises 15 residues. V was shortened by 3 bases and J by 0 bases, with 12 bases between the two germline ends. The CDR3 DNA is TGCAGTGCTAGGTCGGGAGCGAGCTCTGGAAACACCATATATTTT. This sequence encodes CSARSGASSGNTIYF.